The 16 T cell receptor beta chains in this list originate from one sample, sequenced in a study of blood T cell repertoires in COVID-19. Data came from immunoSEQ multiplex PCR; TCRdb stores just in-frame clones and leaves some out. The sample carries over 150,000 clones, over 75% recorded once. The specimen was peripheral blood. These receptors originate from a man between 60 and 75 years old with COVID-19, enrolled during active disease.

The rearrangement joins TRBV13 to TRBJ2-7; TRBD2 agrees at 7 bases. Losses at the gene ends were 5 bases for V and 2 bases for J; bases not matched to a gene: 12. Germline CDR1 PRHDT, CDR2 FYEKMQ (reference sequence). This CDR3 comprises 16 residues. The CDR3 sequence: CASSPSGQGGTYEQYF. The CDR3, as DNA: TGTGCCAGCAGCCCGAGCGGGCAGGGAGGGACCTACGAGCAGTACTTC.

The chain employs TRBV15 and TRBJ2-5; 7 bases agree with TRBD1. CDR1 is LNHNV and CDR2 is YYDKDF in the germline V gene (reference sequence). V lost 3 bases to trimming and J lost 3 bases; unmatched junction nucleotides: 4. This CDR3 is built from 14 residues. The CDR3 sequence is CATSRETGKETQYF. CDR3 DNA: TGTGCCACCAGCAGGGAGACAGGGAAAGAGACCCAGTACTTC.

The V call is TRBV30, the J call TRBJ1-1; 12 positions match TRBD1. Germline loops: CDR1 GTSNPN, CDR2 SVGIG (reference sequence). V lost 6 bases and J lost 7; bases outside the gene matches: 12. This CDR3 region has 15 residues. The CDR3 protein is CACQDRDRGRGEAFF. The CDR3, as DNA: TGTGCCTGCCAAGACCGGGACAGGGGGCGAGGTGAAGCTTTCTTT.

This clone is a singleton in its sample. The genes are TRBV4-1 and TRBJ2-3; possible D gene TRBD2, 6 bases. The germline V and J ends were trimmed by 3 bases and 11 bases, with 15 bases remaining between them. This CDR3 is 13 amino acids long. Germline V gene sequence: CDR1 MGHRA, CDR2 YSYEKL. CDR3 residues: CASSQSAGDWQYF. For the CDR3, the DNA is TGCGCCAGCAGCCAGTCCGCCGGGGACTGGCAGTATTTT.

The chain links TRBV7-9 to TRBJ2-5; D is undetermined. With 1 base removed from V and 4 bases from J, the gap between germline ends came to 13 bases. Germline CDR1 is SEHNR and CDR2 is FQNEAQ (reference sequence). This CDR3 comprises 15 residues. The CDR3 protein is CASSLGTIRGETQYF. CDR3 coding DNA: TGTGCCAGCAGCTTAGGAACTATTCGCGGAGAGACCCAGTACTTC.

This chain joins TRBV28 and TRBJ2-2, with 11 bases lining up with TRBD2. Germline CDR1 is MDHEN and CDR2 is SYDVKM. Trimming at V came to 7 bases and at J to 3 bases, leaving 7 bases not matched to a gene. This CDR3 region has 16 residues. The CDR3 loop is CASKDSGRVYTGELFF. The CDR3 DNA follows: TGTGCCAGCAAAGATAGCGGGAGGGTTTACACCGGGGAGCTGTTTTTT.

This clone was detected only once. The V and J genes are TRBV5-1 and TRBJ2-1, with D possibly matching TRBD1 (6 bases). V lost 1 base to trimming and J lost 3 bases, with 11 bases between them. CDR1 is SGHRS and CDR2 is YFSETQ in the germline V gene. The CDR3 runs 15 residues. CDR3 in amino acids: CASSLSLQGYNEQFF. The CDR3 nucleotides read TGCGCCAGCAGCTTGTCCCTACAGGGCTACAATGAGCAGTTCTTC.

J is TRBJ1-3 and V is TRBV5-6; TRBD1 is a possible D gene (6 bases). Germline CDR1 and CDR2: SGHDT and YYEEEE. Trimming took 2 bases from V and 0 from J, leaving 12 bases between them. The CDR3 sequence is 16 residues long. In nucleotides, the CDR3 is TGTGCCAGCAGCTTTACAGGGTTGAGCTCTGGAAACACCATATATTTT. Protein product: CASSFTGLSSGNTIYF.

The chain recombines TRBV28 with TRBJ1-2; no firm D call. Trimming removed 11 bases at V and 4 bases at J, with 20 bases between. The CDR3 runs 14 residues. Germline V gene sequence: CDR1 MDHEN, CDR2 SYDVKM. The CDR3 coding sequence is TGTGCCGTCTCTGGCAGGCCCCTTATCTATGGCTACACCTTC. Translated, it gives CAVSGRPLIYGYTF.

This clone was recorded only once. V and J are TRBV5-1 and TRBJ2-4; perhaps TRBD2 as D (5 bases). The CDR3 length is 15 residues. V was clipped by 3 bases and J by 8 bases, with 18 bases between them. The germline V gene has CDR1 SGHRS and CDR2 YFSETQ. For the CDR3, the DNA is TGCGCCAGCAGCTCGAGAGGCCCGGGGTGGGACATTCAGTACTTC. It encodes CASSSRGPGWDIQYF.

Turning to this clone: The same CDR3 also results from other DNA sequences found in this sample. The chain joins TRBV7-2 to TRBJ2-7, with D possibly matching TRBD1 (9 bases). Between the trimmed V and J ends, which lost 9 bases and 3 bases, there was a span of 18 bases. The CDR3 has 14 amino acids. In germline, CDR1 is SGHTA, CDR2 FQGNSA. The CDR3 region is CASSRGGQGYEQYF. CDR3 sequence (DNA): TGTGCCAGTAGCCGGGGGGGACAGGGCTACGAGCAGTACTTC. The variable domain in full, completed from reference TRBV7-2 and TRBJ2-7, reads GAGVSQSPSNKVTEKGKDVELRCDPISGHTALYWYRQSLGQGLEFLIYFQGNSAPDKSGLPSDRFSAERTGGSVSTLTIQRTQQEDSAVYLCASSRGGQGYEQYFGPGTRLTVT.

This clone occurred once. This chain links TRBV7-9 with TRBJ1-5, with D perhaps matching TRBD1 (5 bases). Looked up from germline, CDR1 is SEHNR and CDR2 is FQNEAQ (reference sequence). This CDR3 is 15 amino acids long. Between the trimmed V and J ends, which lost 5 bases and 9 bases, there was a span of 20 bases. The CDR3 protein is CASSHGTPAQGPQHF. The CDR3 nucleotides read TGTGCCAGCAGCCACGGGACTCCCGCCCAAGGGCCCCAGCATTTT. Using reference TRBV7-9 and TRBJ1-5 for the parts outside the CDR3, the full variable domain is DTGVSQNPRHKITKRGQNVTFRCDPISEHNRLYWYRQTLGQGPEFLTYFQNEAQLEKSRLLSDRFSAERPKGSFSTLEIQRTEQGDSAMYLCASSHGTPAQGPQHFGDGTRLSIL.

The rearrangement joins TRBV6-6 to TRBJ1-5; 7 nucleotides line up with TRBD1. This CDR3 has 16 residues. The V gene's germline CDR1 is MNHNY and CDR2 SVGAGI (reference sequence). The V segment lost 6 bases and the J segment 0 bases; nucleotides outside the gene matches: 8. The CDR3 DNA reads as TGTGCCAGCAGACCGGGGACAGCTTTTAGCAATCAGCCCCAGCATTTT. Translated, it gives CASRPGTAFSNQPQHF.

The V and J genes are TRBV9 and TRBJ2-7, with D perhaps matching TRBD1 (5 bases). Germline lookup yields CDR1 SGDLS and CDR2 YYNGEE. CDR3 length equals 15 residues. Trimming shortened V by 0 bases and J by 5 bases, and 15 bases separated the two germline ends. The chain's CDR3 is CASSVGTRQGDEQYF. The CDR3 nucleotides read TGTGCCAGCAGCGTAGGGACACGCCAGGGCGACGAGCAGTACTTC.

CDR3 amino acids: CASSLPGTGAYGYTF. The CDR3 bases are TGTGCCAGCAGTTTACCCGGGACAGGGGCTTATGGCTACACCTTC. The chain couples TRBV28 to TRBJ1-2; 10 bases fit TRBD1. CDR1 is MDHEN and CDR2 is SYDVKM in the germline V gene. The length of the CDR3 is 15 residues. V was clipped by 2 bases and J by 5 bases; unmatched bases: 5.

CDR3: CASSPSGGLGELFF. CDR3 bases: TGTGCCAGCAGCCCTAGCGGGGGGCTCGGGGAGCTGTTTTTT. J is TRBJ2-2 and V is TRBV7-2; TRBD2 matches 11 bases. With 5 bases clipped from V and 7 bases from J, the junction kept 3 bases outside the gene matches. Germline CDR1 reads SGHTA; CDR2 reads FQGNSA. The CDR3 totals 14 residues.